The clone carrying this T cell receptor (beta chain) was recorded once. The data were taken from a study of CD8 T cells in Susac syndrome. An amount of RNA that ranged from roughly 0.5 to 1 ug was reverse transcribed with random hexamers. TCRdb analysed the immunoSEQ multiplex PCR reads with MiXCR anew, one entry per CDR3 protein. The table includes about 430,000 distinct CDR3 sequences, more than 80% detected once. The ends lost 4 bases at V and 2 bases at J; junction bases unmatched: 8. This CDR3 is built from 16 residues. This chain uses TRBV12-3 or TRBV12-4 with TRBJ2-3, with TRBD2 matching over 8 bases. The sequenced material came from CD8+ T cells from PBMCs. The sequence derives from a human donor with multiple sclerosis. This chain's CDR3 is CASSSLNSGDTDTQYF. The CDR3 DNA follows: TGTGCCAGCAGTTCCCTGAATAGCGGGGACACAGATACGCAGTATTTT.